Reported below is one T cell receptor (beta chain). Antigen unknown. Using immunoSEQ multiplex PCR, the repertoire was profiled, and TCRdb retains in-frame clones only, with some absent. The sample shows some 110,000 clones, 80% to 95% of them seen only once. The entry originates in a study of T cell repertoires and HLA-DP antigens. Germline assignment: CDR1 SGHVS and CDR2 FNYEAQ. The CDR3 loop spans 14 amino acids. Trimming removed 1 base at V and 4 bases at J, with 9 bases between. Sequenced material: CD4+ T cells from PBMCs. This receptor was taken from a woman between 18 and 30 years old in good health and CMV-seronegative. V gene TRBV7-6 combines with J gene TRBJ2-3; D may be TRBD1 (6 bases). CDR3 sequence reads: CASSLGGTSDTQYF. CDR3 sequence (DNA): TGTGCCAGCAGCTTAGGAGGGACATCAGATACGCAGTATTTT.